This T cell receptor (beta chain) was captured in a study of shared clonotypes between healthy human individuals. Assay: immunoSEQ multiplex PCR; the TCRdb copy retains only in-frame clones and omits some. The data show just over 2,000,000 clones, approximately 95% seen once. Germline CDR1 reads MNHEY; CDR2 reads SVGAGI. This CDR3 spans 13 amino acids. J was trimmed by 4 bases and V by 8 bases; bases with no gene match: 8. The sequenced material came from naive CD4+ T cells sorted from blood. Subset in this sample: CD45RA+ positively selected. This clonotype originated in a young man in good health. The chain couples TRBV6-5 to TRBJ2-7; 7 nucleotides line up with TRBD1. CDR3 nucleotide sequence: TGTGCCAGCTCGGGACAGAACACTTACGAGCAGTACTTC. Encoded protein: CASSGQNTYEQYF.